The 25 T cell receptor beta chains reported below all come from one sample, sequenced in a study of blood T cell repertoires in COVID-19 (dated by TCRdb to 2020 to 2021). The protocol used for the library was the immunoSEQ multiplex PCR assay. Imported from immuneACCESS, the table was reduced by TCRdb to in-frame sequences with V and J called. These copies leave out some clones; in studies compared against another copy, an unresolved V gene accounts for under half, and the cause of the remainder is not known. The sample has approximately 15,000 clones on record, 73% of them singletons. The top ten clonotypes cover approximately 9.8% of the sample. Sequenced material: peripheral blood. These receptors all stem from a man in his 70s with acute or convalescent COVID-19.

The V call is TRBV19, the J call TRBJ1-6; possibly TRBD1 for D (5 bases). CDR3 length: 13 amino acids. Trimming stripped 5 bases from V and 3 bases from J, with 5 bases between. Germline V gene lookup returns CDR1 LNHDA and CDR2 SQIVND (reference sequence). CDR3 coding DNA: TGTGCCAGTAGTCAGGGCTATAATTCACCCCTCCACTTT. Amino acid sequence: CASSQGYNSPLHF.

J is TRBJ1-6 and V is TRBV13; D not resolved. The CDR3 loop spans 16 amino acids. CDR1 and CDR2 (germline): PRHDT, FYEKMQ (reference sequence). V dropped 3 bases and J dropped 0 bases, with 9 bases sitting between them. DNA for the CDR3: TGTGCCAGCAGCTTCCAGGCGAGCTCCTATAATTCACCCCTCCACTTT. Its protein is CASSFQASSYNSPLHF.

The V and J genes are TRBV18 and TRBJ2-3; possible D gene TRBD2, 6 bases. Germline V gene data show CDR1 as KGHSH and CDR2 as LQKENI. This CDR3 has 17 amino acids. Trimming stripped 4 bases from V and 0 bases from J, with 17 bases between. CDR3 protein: CASSLDLGRTSTDTQYF. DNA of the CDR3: TGTGCCAGCTCACTCGACTTGGGGAGGACTAGCACAGATACGCAGTATTTT. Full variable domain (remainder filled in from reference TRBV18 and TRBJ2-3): NAGVMQNPRHLVRRRGQEARLRCSPMKGHSHVYWYRQLPEEGLKFMVYLQKENIIDESGMPKERFSAEFPKEGPSILRIQQVVRGDSAAYFCASSLDLGRTSTDTQYFGPGTRLTVL.

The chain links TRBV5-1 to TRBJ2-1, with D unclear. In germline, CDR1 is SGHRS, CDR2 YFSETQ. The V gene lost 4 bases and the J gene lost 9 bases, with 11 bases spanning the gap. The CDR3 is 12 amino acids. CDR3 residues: CASSRLVSEQFF. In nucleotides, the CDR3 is TGCGCCAGCAGCCGGCTAGTTAGTGAGCAGTTCTTC.

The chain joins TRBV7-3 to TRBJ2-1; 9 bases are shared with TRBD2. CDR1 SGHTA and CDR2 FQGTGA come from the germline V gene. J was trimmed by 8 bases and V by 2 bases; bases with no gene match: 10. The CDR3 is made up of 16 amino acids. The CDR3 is CASSLSPLAGKDEQFF. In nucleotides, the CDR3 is TGTGCCAGCAGCTTATCCCCCCTAGCGGGGAAGGATGAGCAGTTCTTC.

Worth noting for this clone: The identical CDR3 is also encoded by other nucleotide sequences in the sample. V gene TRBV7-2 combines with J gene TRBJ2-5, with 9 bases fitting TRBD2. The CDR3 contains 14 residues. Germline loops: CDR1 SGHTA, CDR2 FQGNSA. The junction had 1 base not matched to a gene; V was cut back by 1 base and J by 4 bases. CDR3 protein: CASSLVLAGETQYF. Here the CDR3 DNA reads TGTGCCAGCAGCTTAGTACTAGCGGGAGAGACCCAGTACTTC.

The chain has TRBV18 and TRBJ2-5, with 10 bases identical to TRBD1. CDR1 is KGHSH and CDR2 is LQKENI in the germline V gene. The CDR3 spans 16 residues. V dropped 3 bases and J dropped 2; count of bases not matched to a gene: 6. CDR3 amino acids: CASSPRTGGGQETQYF. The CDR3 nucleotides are TGTGCCAGCTCACCGCGGACAGGGGGAGGGCAAGAGACCCAGTACTTC.

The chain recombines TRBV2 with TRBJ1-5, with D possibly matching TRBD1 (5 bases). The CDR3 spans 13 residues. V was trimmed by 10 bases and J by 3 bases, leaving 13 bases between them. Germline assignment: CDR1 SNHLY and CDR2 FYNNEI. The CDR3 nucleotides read TGTGCCACGAGAGACAGAGACAATCAGCCCCAGCATTTT. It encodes CATRDRDNQPQHF.

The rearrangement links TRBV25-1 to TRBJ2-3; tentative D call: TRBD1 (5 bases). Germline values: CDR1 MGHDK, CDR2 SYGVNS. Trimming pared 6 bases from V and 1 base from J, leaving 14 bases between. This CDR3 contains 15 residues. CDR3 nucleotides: TGTGCCAGCAGCCCCGACTTACAGGGCACAGATACGCAGTATTTT. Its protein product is CASSPDLQGTDTQYF.

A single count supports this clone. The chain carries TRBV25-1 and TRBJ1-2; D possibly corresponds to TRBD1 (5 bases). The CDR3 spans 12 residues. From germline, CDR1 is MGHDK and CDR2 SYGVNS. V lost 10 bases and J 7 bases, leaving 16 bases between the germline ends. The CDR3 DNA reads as TGTGCCACCGAAGCGGGGGTTTTTGGCTACACCTTC. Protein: CATEAGVFGYTF.

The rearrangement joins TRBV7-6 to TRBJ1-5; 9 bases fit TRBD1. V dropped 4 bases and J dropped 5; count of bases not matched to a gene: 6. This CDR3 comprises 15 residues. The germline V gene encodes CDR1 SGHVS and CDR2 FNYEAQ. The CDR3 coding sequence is TGTGCCAGCAGCTCGAGGGACAGGGTATATCAGCCCCAGCATTTT. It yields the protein CASSSRDRVYQPQHF.

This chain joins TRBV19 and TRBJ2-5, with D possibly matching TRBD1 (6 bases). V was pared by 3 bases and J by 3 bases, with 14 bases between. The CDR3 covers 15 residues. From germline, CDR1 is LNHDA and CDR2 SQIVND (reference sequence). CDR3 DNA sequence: TGTGCCAGTAGTATTGGGGTCAGGGGAGAAGAGACCCAGTACTTC. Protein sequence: CASSIGVRGEETQYF.

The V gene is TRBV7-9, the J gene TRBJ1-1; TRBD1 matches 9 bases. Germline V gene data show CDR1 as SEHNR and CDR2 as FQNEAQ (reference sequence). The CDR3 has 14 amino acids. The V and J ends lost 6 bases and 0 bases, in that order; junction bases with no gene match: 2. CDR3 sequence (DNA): TGTGCCAGCAGACAGGGGGCGATGAACACTGAAGCTTTCTTT. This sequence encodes CASRQGAMNTEAFF.

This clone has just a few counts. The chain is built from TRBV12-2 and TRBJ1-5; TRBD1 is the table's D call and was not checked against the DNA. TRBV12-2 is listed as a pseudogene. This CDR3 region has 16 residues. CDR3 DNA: TGTGCAAGTCGCTTACCACAGGGGGGATTCAATCAGCCCCAGCATTTT. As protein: CASRLPQGGFNQPQHF.

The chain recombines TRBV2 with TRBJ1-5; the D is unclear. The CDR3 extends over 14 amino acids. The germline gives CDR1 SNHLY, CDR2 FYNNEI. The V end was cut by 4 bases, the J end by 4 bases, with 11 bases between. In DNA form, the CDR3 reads TGTGCCAGCAGTGTGGAACGGGGAAATCAGCCCCAGCATTTT. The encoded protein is CASSVERGNQPQHF.

In DNA, the CDR3 is TGTGCCAGCAGCCGGACAGTGGGAGGGTATGGCTACACCTTC. It encodes CASSRTVGGYGYTF. The chain combines TRBV6-5 with TRBJ1-2; maybe TRBD1 (6 bases). CDR3 size: 14 residues. V lost 6 bases to trimming and J lost 5 bases, with 16 bases between them. The germline gives CDR1 MNHEY, CDR2 SVGAGI.

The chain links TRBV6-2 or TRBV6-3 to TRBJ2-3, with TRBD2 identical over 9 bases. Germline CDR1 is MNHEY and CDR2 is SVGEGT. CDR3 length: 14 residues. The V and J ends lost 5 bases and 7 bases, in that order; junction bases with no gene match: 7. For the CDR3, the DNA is TGTGCCAGCAGTCCGGCGGGGGGGCTGAATACGCAGTATTTT. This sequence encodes CASSPAGGLNTQYF.

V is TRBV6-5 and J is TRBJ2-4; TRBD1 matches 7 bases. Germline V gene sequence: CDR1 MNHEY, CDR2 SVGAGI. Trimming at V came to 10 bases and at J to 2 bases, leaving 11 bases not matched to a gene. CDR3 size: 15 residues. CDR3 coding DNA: TGTGCCACAATTCGGACAGGAGAGACCAAAAACATTCAGTACTTC. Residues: CATIRTGETKNIQYF.

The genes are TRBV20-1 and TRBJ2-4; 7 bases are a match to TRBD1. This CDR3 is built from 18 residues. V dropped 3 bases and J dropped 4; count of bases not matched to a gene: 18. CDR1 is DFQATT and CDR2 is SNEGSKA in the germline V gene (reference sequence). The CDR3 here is CSASALGSPGTAKNIQYF. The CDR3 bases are TGCAGTGCTAGTGCCCTGGGTTCACCTGGGACAGCAAAAAACATTCAGTACTTC.

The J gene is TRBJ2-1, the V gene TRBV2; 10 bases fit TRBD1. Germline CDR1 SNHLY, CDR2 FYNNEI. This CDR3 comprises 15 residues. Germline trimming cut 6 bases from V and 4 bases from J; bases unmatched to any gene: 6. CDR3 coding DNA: TGTGCCAGCAGATCCGGGACAGGGGTTTACAATGAGCAGTTCTTC. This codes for CASRSGTGVYNEQFF.

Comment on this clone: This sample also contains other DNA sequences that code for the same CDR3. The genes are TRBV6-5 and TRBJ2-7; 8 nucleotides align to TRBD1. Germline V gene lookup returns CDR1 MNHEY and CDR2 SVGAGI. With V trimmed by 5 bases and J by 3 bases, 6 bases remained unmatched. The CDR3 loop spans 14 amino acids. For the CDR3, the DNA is TGTGCCAGCAGTCCCGGGACAGGCCGCTACGAGCAGTACTTC. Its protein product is CASSPGTGRYEQYF.

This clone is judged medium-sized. The CDR3 loop reads CASSYSGQSQAFF. The CDR3 DNA reads TGTGCCAGCAGTTACTCCGGACAGTCCCAAGCTTTCTTT. The gene calls are TRBV6-2 or TRBV6-3 and TRBJ1-1, with a weak D call TRBD1 (6 bases). V was trimmed by 0 bases and J by 9 bases, leaving 11 bases between them. This CDR3 region has 13 residues. Germline loops: CDR1 MNHEY, CDR2 SVGEGT.

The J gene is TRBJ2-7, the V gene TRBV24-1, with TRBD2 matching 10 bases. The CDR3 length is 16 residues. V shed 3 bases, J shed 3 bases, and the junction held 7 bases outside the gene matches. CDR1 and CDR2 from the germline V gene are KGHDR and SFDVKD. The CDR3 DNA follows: TGTGCCACCAGTGATCCCGCCAGCGGGAGGGGCTACGAGCAGTACTTC. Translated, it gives CATSDPASGRGYEQYF.

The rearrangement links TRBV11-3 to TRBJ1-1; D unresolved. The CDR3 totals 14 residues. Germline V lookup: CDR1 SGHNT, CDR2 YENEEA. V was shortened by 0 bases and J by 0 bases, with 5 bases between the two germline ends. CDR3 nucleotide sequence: TGTGCCAGCAGCTTAGATCGGGTGAACACTGAAGCTTTCTTT. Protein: CASSLDRVNTEAFF.

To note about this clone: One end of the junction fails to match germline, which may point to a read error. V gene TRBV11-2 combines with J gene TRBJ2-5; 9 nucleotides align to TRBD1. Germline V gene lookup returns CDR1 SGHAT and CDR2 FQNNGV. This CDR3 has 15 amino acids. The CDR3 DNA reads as TGTGCCAGCGGCTTGGACAGGGGAGGCCAAGAGACCCAGTACTTC. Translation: CASGLDRGGQETQYF. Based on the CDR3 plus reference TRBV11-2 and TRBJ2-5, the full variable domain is EAGVAQSPRYKIIEKRQSVAFWCNPISGHATLYWYQQILGQGPKLLIQFQNNGVVDDSQLPKDRFSAERLKGVDSTLKIQPAKLEDSAVYLCASGLDRGGQETQYFGPGTRLLVL.